Each of the 13 T cell receptor beta chains below was sequenced from the same sample in a study of T cells in Graves' hyperthyroidism and ophthalmopathy. The source material, RNA transcripts, was used to amplify TCR beta CDR3 regions. In the first-round RT-PCR of the TCR CDR3, the HTBI primer set was used. TCRdb independently ran MiXCR on the multiplex PCR reads; one entry per CDR3 protein. The sample lists around 540,000 distinct CDR3 sequences, roughly 50% occurring once. The sequencing input was peripheral blood or thyroid tissue (not recorded which). These receptors were collected from a woman between 18 and 30 years old with Graves' hyperthyroidism.

This clonotype turned up a few times. The gene calls are TRBV20-1 and TRBJ1-1; 10 bases line up with TRBD1. This CDR3 is 13 amino acids long. J gave up 4 bases and V 5 bases, and 4 bases lay outside the gene matches. Germline lookup yields CDR1 DFQATT and CDR2 SNEGSKA (reference sequence). CDR3 loop: CSASRDRGTEAFF. In DNA form, the CDR3 reads TGCAGTGCTTCCCGGGACAGGGGCACTGAAGCTTTCTTT.

The genes are TRBV2 and TRBJ1-1, with D tentatively TRBD1 (6 bases). The CDR3 spans 15 residues. Trimming left V 4 bases short and J 1 base short, with 13 bases between. Germline V gene lookup returns CDR1 SNHLY and CDR2 FYNNEI. In DNA, the CDR3 is TGTGCCAGCAGTGGGGGGTCGGGACAGAACACTGAAGCTTTCTTT. Translated, it gives CASSGGSGQNTEAFF.

V and J are TRBV19 and TRBJ1-5, with 11 bases matching TRBD1. CDR3 size: 15 residues. The V and J ends lost 5 bases and 6 bases, in that order; junction bases with no gene match: 6. Germline V lookup: CDR1 LNHDA, CDR2 SQIVND (reference sequence). CDR3 sequence reads: CASSVGQGGSQPQHF. CDR3 nucleotide sequence: TGTGCCAGTAGTGTGGGACAGGGGGGCAGTCAGCCCCAGCATTTT.

This chain connects TRBV10-3 to TRBJ1-2; no clear D. Germline V gives CDR1 ENHRY, CDR2 SYGVKD. CDR3 length equals 11 residues. V was shortened by 7 bases and J by 4 bases, with 7 bases between the two germline ends. The CDR3 DNA sequence: TGTGCCATCACGGGAGGCTATGGCTACACCTTC. It yields the protein CAITGGYGYTF.

The genes are TRBV20-1 and TRBJ2-5, with D possibly being TRBD2 (6 bases). V was pared by 0 bases and J by 4 bases, with 12 bases between. CDR3 length: 14 amino acids. Germline V CDR1 and CDR2: DFQATT, SNEGSKA (reference sequence). The CDR3 spells CSARDVRERETQYF. The CDR3 nucleotides are TGCAGTGCTAGAGATGTTCGGGAGAGAGAGACCCAGTACTTC.

V gene TRBV4-1 combines with J gene TRBJ1-1; D not certain. The CDR3 totals 14 residues. V lost 1 base and J lost 0, with 6 bases in between. CDR1 is MGHRA and CDR2 is YSYEKL in the germline V gene. The CDR3, as DNA: TGCGCCAGCAGCCAAGGCGACCTGAACACTGAAGCTTTCTTT. Its translation: CASSQGDLNTEAFF.

This chain connects TRBV25-1 to TRBJ1-6; possible D gene TRBD1, 5 bases. The CDR3 consists of 14 residues. From germline, CDR1 is MGHDK and CDR2 SYGVNS. Between the trimmed V and J ends, which lost 11 bases and 5 bases, there was a span of 16 bases. The CDR3 DNA is TGTGCCTGGAGTGTTGGGGCCAATAATTCACCCCTCCACTTT. The encoded protein is CAWSVGANNSPLHF. Full variable domain (remainder filled in from reference TRBV25-1 and TRBJ1-6): EADIYQTPRYLVIGTGKKITLECSQTMGHDKMYWYQQDPGMELHLIHYSYGVNSTEKGDLSSESTVSRIRTEHFPLTLESARPSHTSQYLCAWSVGANNSPLHFGNGTRLTVT.

The rearrangement links TRBV3-1 to TRBJ1-1; D remains unclear. Germline values: CDR1 LGHDT, CDR2 YNNKEL (reference sequence). Trimming took off 6 bases at V and 0 bases at J, with 14 bases between the two ends. The length of the CDR3 is 15 residues. The CDR3 DNA follows: TGTGCCAGCAGTTACCGTCCGGTATTGAACACTGAAGCTTTCTTT. Translation: CASSYRPVLNTEAFF.

There are many counts of this clonotype. The chain uses TRBV7-9 and TRBJ2-7, with TRBD1 identical over 7 bases. Germline trimming cut 5 bases from V and 2 bases from J; bases unmatched to any gene: 9. Germline V gene lookup returns CDR1 SEHNR and CDR2 FQNEAQ (reference sequence). CDR3 length equals 15 residues. CDR3 DNA: TGTGCCAGCAGCGCCGGGACAGCGATACCCTACGAGCAGTACTTC. This codes for CASSAGTAIPYEQYF.

To note about this clonotype: At one of its ends the junction is not consistent with the germline gene, which may arise from a read error. The J gene is TRBJ1-5, the V gene TRBV10-3; D remains unclear. The CDR3 runs to 15 residues. Germline V CDR1 and CDR2: ENHRY, SYGVKD. Here the CDR3 reads CASSYSGPGYQPQHF. The DNA for the CDR3 is TGTGCCAGCAGTTACTCGGGTCCGGGCTATCAGCCCCAGCATTTT.

This sequence joins TRBV6-5 and TRBJ2-2; a possible D gene is TRBD2 (5 bases). This CDR3 is built from 14 residues. The ends were cut back, 2 bases at V and 6 bases at J, with 10 bases in the middle. Germline CDR1 is MNHEY and CDR2 is SVGAGI. CDR3 loop: CASSYRGVAGELFF. The CDR3, as DNA: TGTGCCAGCAGTTACCGGGGAGTCGCCGGGGAGCTGTTTTTT.

V and J are TRBV29-1 and TRBJ1-1; D remains unclear. There are 15 residues in the CDR3. CDR1 is SQVTM and CDR2 is ANQGSEA in the germline V gene. The ends were cut back, 0 bases at V and 4 bases at J, with 15 bases in the middle. The CDR3, as DNA: TGCAGCGTTGAAGATACGGGCCTTTTGGGCACTGAAGCTTTCTTT. Its protein product is CSVEDTGLLGTEAFF.

The rearrangement uses TRBV2 and TRBJ2-7; 10 bases fit TRBD2. This CDR3 has 14 residues. With V trimmed by 4 bases and J by 6 bases, 6 bases remained unmatched. Germline loops: CDR1 SNHLY, CDR2 FYNNEI. The CDR3 sequence: CASSVASGRAEQYF. The CDR3 nucleotides read TGTGCCAGCAGTGTGGCTAGCGGGAGAGCCGAGCAGTACTTC. Supplemented by reference TRBV2 and TRBJ2-7, the full variable domain reads EPEVTQTPSHQVTQMGQEVILRCVPISNHLYFYWYRQILGQKVEFLVSFYNNEISEKSEIFDDQFSVERPDGSNFTLKIRSTKLEDSAMYFCASSVASGRAEQYFGPGTRLTVT.